This TCR beta chain was profiled in a study of cytomegalovirus exposure and HLA in healthy donors. The study ran its PCR with 60 Vbeta and 13 Jbeta primers. The protocol was immunoSEQ multiplex PCR, while the TCRdb copy is restricted to in-frame clones and leaves out a portion. The table records about 110,000 clones, about three quarters of them present only once. Looked up from germline, CDR1 is SGDLS and CDR2 is YYNGEE. CDR3 size: 16 residues. The germline V and J ends were trimmed by 1 base and 2 bases, with 16 bases remaining between them. Study-level results: Being productive about 87% or about 30% of the time was typical of most TCR beta V segments in an earlier analysis. What a later analysis reportedly showed was that an Asian-associated ancestry cluster had fewer N-insertions than the roughly 670-donor mean. A later analysis, which compared TCR beta chains of equal frequency, found the HLA-associated ones more clonally expanded. Only CMV serostatus was available as immune exposure information.

This clone was counted a few times. Its antigen remains unidentified. This chain links TRBV9 with TRBJ2-7, with D unclear. The source of this sequence is a man younger than 40 in good health and CMV-seronegative. The sample taken for sequencing was PBMCs. CDR3 loop: CASSVSEQYPTYEQYF. DNA of the CDR3: TGTGCCAGCAGCGTAAGCGAGCAGTACCCAACCTACGAGCAGTACTTC.